The TCR beta chain under discussion was sequenced for a study of Tregs in tolerant kidney transplant recipients. General study results and limits: This study did not directly address biological reproducibility. The small number of patients limits these findings pending further validation. Activated donor B cell expansion appeared to reveal the most relevant donor-specific TCRbeta repertoire.

CDR1 is SEHNR, CDR2 FQNEAQ, per germline (reference sequence). The ends lost 5 bases at V and 5 bases at J; junction bases unmatched: 7. The length of the CDR3 is 15 residues. A single count supports this clone. Its antigen is undetermined. Data came from immunoSEQ multiplex PCR; TCRdb stores just in-frame clones and leaves some out. This sample yields some 68,000 clones, of which around 84% are seen a single time; roughly 4% belongs to the top ten. Unstimulated Tregs (CD4+CD25+CD127-) and CD4+CD25- non-Tregs were sorted from PBMCs. The sample was CD4+ T cells from blood. The V and J genes are TRBV7-9 and TRBJ2-5; the match to TRBD2 covers 11 bases. The TCR sequence derives from a human donor in good health. The CDR3 sequence is CASSRGSGRGETQYF. The CDR3 nucleotides are TGTGCCAGCAGCCGAGGTAGCGGGAGGGGGGAGACCCAGTACTTC.